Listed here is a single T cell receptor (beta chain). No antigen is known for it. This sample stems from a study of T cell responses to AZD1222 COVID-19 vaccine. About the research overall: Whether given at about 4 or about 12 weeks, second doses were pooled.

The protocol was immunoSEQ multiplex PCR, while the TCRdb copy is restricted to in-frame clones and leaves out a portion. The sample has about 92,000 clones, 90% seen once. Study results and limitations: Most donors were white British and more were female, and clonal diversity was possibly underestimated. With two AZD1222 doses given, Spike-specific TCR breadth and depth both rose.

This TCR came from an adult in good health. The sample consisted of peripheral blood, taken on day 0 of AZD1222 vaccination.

The CDR3: CASSYSSQVEKLFF. CDR3 sequence (DNA): TGTGCCAGCAGTTACTCGAGCCAGGTAGAAAAACTGTTTTTT. The chain employs TRBV6-5 and TRBJ1-4; D not certain. CDR1 is MNHEY, CDR2 SVGAGI, per germline. V was pared by 0 bases and J by 8 bases, with 10 bases between. The CDR3 is 14 amino acids.